This TCR beta chain comes out of a study of patients and donors after allogeneic stem cell transplantation (dated by TCRdb to 2018 to 2021). Trimmed from V: 4 bases; trimmed from J: 5 bases; junction bases lacking a gene match: 4. Inclusive of the bounding cysteine and phenylalanine, the CDR3 is 14 residues long. Of the read, only the CDR3 DNA is kept; its 42 bases are in frame from base 1. Based on the germline V gene, the CDR1 and CDR2 sequences are KGHSH and LQKENI. Library preparation employed RT-PCR. The data were produced on a NextSeq 550. The raw public reads went through TCRdb reprocessing: fastp at Q25, MiXCR clone calling, in-frame beta chains kept. For every CDR3 protein sequence, its rows merge into one entry that carries the most common genes and DNA. The sample has over 9,500 distinct CDR3 sequences on record, about 6% of them singletons. Roughly 26% of the sample is taken by the ten largest.

This clonotype has ten or more counts. Its antigen is currently not known. Per-base qualities were not stored, and no clone one base away is much larger. The sequenced sample was blood, either unsorted or a sorted T cell fraction (not recorded which). This receptor was identified in a human donor who was either an allogeneic HSCT recipient or a stem cell or donor lymphocyte infusion donor (not recorded which). It is not recorded whose cells these are; they may come from a transplant donor. The rearrangement combines TRBV18 with TRBJ2-1; the junction holds 8 bases that match TRBD2. The CDR3 region has the sequence CASSRRGGDNEQFF. The nucleotide sequence reads TGTGCCAGCTCACGCCGGGGGGGGGACAATGAGCAGTTCTTC.